The clone carrying this T cell receptor (beta chain) has only a few counts. This entry comes from a study of early T cells in non-severe SARS-CoV-2 infection. TCRdb analysed the 5' RACE reads with MiXCR anew, one entry per CDR3 protein. Of more than 65,000 distinct CDR3 sequences in the sample, around 14% were seen once. The CDR3 consists of 15 residues. CDR1 and CDR2 from the germline V gene are SGHTA and FQGNSA. The V end lost 4 bases, the J end lost 0 bases, and 10 bases lay between the germline ends. This clonotype originated in an adult who was a healthcare worker with PCR-confirmed SARS-CoV-2 infection or an uninfected control (not recorded which). The sequencing sample was made of whole blood. This chain connects TRBV7-2 to TRBJ2-1, with D maybe TRBD2 (5 bases). In DNA, the CDR3 is TGTGCCAGCAGCTCTGAGGGCCGCTCCTACAATGAGCAGTTCTTC. The encoded protein is CASSSEGRSYNEQFF.